The subject of this entry is one TCR beta chain. Its target is not known. Whether given at about 4 or about 12 weeks, second doses were pooled. Losses at the gene ends were 1 base for V and 1 base for J; bases not matched to a gene: 5. Germline V gene lookup returns CDR1 MDHEN and CDR2 SYDVKM. This CDR3 is 16 amino acids long. The data are from a study of T cell responses to AZD1222 COVID-19 vaccine. Study observations and caveats: Nearly half of spike-specific TCRs reportedly target variant regions that are unmutated in the B.1.351 and B.1.1.7 variants. Spike was spanned by vaccine-associated CD4 TCRs, with dominance at 160-218 and 743-854.

Profiling relied on immunoSEQ multiplex PCR, and the TCRdb table lists in-frame clones only, not all of them. Among about 120,000 clones, under 95% were seen once, and the ten largest hold around 0.99%. The genes are TRBV28 and TRBJ2-3; 7 positions match TRBD1. This specimen was peripheral blood, taken 28 days after the second AZD1222 dose. This clonotype was obtained from an adult who received the AZD1222 COVID-19 vaccine. CDR3 region: CASSLYAGGGTDTQYF. For the CDR3, the DNA is TGTGCCAGCAGTTTATACGCAGGGGGTGGCACAGATACGCAGTATTTT.